A selection of T cell receptor beta chains follows, all from one sample in a study of cytomegalovirus exposure and HLA in healthy donors. The data were produced by immunoSEQ multiplex PCR, yet TCRdb's version contains in-frame clones alone and is incomplete. This table holds 200,000 to 300,000 clones, roughly four fifths found once. Sequenced: PBMCs. The receptors shown here come from a woman aged 40 to 50 in good health and CMV-seropositive. Each CDR3 is given with its conserved first and last residue. D genes are given only for firm matches. The listing skips clone size in some rows; elsewhere it reads once, few, many or a size class.

14 | - | TRBJ1-2 | TRBV28 | - | CASSRRTDSYGYTF | TGTGCCAGCAGTCGGAGGACAGATTCCTATGGCTACACCTTC
13 | TRBD1 | TRBJ2-3 | TRBV5-1 | - | CASRDRNWDTQYF | TGCGCCAGCAGGGACAGGAATTGGGATACGCAGTATTTT
12 | - | TRBJ1-5 | TRBV18 | - | CASSDGGQPQHF | TGTGCCAGCTCGGACGGAGGACAGCCCCAGCATTTT
15 | - | TRBJ2-3 | TRBV11-3 | - | CASSLSGLYTDTQYF | TGTGCCAGCAGCTTATCTGGGCTCTACACAGATACGCAGTATTTT
16 | - | TRBJ2-2 | TRBV2 | once | CASSDAGRRNTGELFF | TGTGCCAGCAGTGATGCGGGGAGGAGGAACACCGGGGAGCTGTTTTTT
17 | TRBD1 | TRBJ2-6 | TRBV5-1 | - | CASSRERDSSGANVLTF | TGCGCCAGCAGCCGCGAACGGGACAGCTCTGGGGCCAACGTCCTGACTTTC
13 | TRBD1 | TRBJ1-2 | TRBV19 | - | CASSMHTGDGYTF | TGTGCCAGTAGTATGCACACAGGGGATGGCTACACCTTC
13 | TRBD2 | TRBJ2-1 | TRBV27 | - | CASRTSGYNEQFF | TGTGCCAGCAGGACTAGCGGATACAATGAGCAGTTCTTC
15 | TRBD2 | TRBJ2-2 | TRBV27 | - | CASSQAGANTGELFF | TGTGCCAGCAGCCAAGCGGGAGCCAACACCGGGGAGCTGTTTTTT
14 | - | TRBJ1-6 | TRBV28 | - | CASSFLNSNSPLHF | TGTGCCAGCAGTTTTTTGAACAGTAATTCACCCCTCCACTTT
16 | TRBD2 | TRBJ2-7 | TRBV27 | - | CASSPVRTSGTYEQYF | TGTGCCAGCAGTCCCGTACGGACTAGCGGGACCTACGAGCAGTACTTC
13 | TRBD1 | TRBJ1-2 | TRBV30 | - | CAWSRTGVNGYTF | TGTGCCTGGAGTCGGACAGGGGTAAATGGCTACACCTTC
16 | - | TRBJ1-3 | TRBV30 | - | CAWSVAGWSSGNTIYF | TGTGCCTGGAGTGTAGCAGGGTGGAGCTCTGGAAACACCATATATTTT
14 | - | TRBJ2-1 | TRBV5-1 | - | CASSLTLGGNEQFF | TGCGCCAGCAGCTTGACATTGGGGGGCAATGAGCAGTTCTTC
13 | TRBD1 | TRBJ1-1 | TRBV29-1 | - | CSVRTGTNTEAFF | TGCAGCGTCCGGACAGGTACGAACACTGAAGCTTTCTTT
16 | - | TRBJ2-1 | TRBV5-1 | - | CASSLAGRGTYNEQFF | TGCGCCAGCAGCTTGGCCGGACGGGGAACCTACAATGAGCAGTTCTTC
15 | - | TRBJ2-5 | TRBV19 | - | CASSISPRGQETQYF | TGTGCCAGTAGTATATCCCCAAGGGGCCAAGAGACCCAGTACTTC
12 | TRBD1 | TRBJ2-5 | TRBV29-1 | - | CSVAQGAETQYF | TGCAGCGTTGCACAGGGGGCAGAGACCCAGTACTTC
16 | - | TRBJ1-1 | TRBV4-2 | - | CASSQDQSGGTTEAFF | TGTGCCAGCAGCCAAGATCAGAGTGGGGGGACCACTGAAGCTTTCTTT
15 | - | TRBJ2-5 | TRBV5-6 | - | CASTLHGVRQETQYF | TGTGCCAGCACCCTTCACGGGGTCCGCCAAGAGACCCAGTACTTC
14 | - | TRBJ2-7 | TRBV4-3 | - | CASSQDERAYEQYF | TGCGCCAGCAGCCAAGATGAGCGGGCCTACGAGCAGTACTTC
17 | TRBD2 | TRBJ2-5 | TRBV5-1 | once | CASSSRTSGRDLETQYF | TGCGCCAGCAGCTCCCGGACTAGCGGGAGAGATTTGGAGACCCAGTACTTC
15 | - | TRBJ2-7 | TRBV11-2 | - | CASSLEPGSPYEQYF | TGTGCCAGCAGCTTAGAGCCGGGGTCACCCTACGAGCAGTACTTC
15 | - | TRBJ2-1 | TRBV18 | - | CASSPGAEFYNEQFF | TGTGCCAGCTCACCTGGGGCTGAATTTTACAATGAGCAGTTCTTC
16 | TRBD2 | TRBJ2-1 | TRBV6-1 | few | CASSEDKREAYNEQFF | TGTGCCAGCAGTGAAGACAAGCGGGAGGCTTACAATGAGCAGTTCTTC
13 | - | TRBJ1-5 | TRBV27 | few | CASAVRGNQPQHF | TGTGCCAGCGCGGTGAGGGGCAATCAGCCCCAGCATTTT
13 | TRBD2 | TRBJ2-7 | TRBV27 | - | CASSVGRTYEQYF | TGTGCCAGCAGTGTCGGGAGGACCTACGAGCAGTACTTC
12 | - | TRBJ2-7 | TRBV7-9 | - | CASSQTDYEQYF | TGTGCCAGCAGCCAAACAGACTACGAGCAGTACTTC
15 | TRBD1 | TRBJ1-2 | TRBV4-3 | once | CASSHRGQANYGYTF | TGCGCCAGCAGCCACCGCGGACAGGCTAACTATGGCTACACCTTC
14 | - | TRBJ1-5 | TRBV19 | - | CASSITGSNQPQHF | TGTGCCAGTAGTATAACAGGGAGCAATCAGCCCCAGCATTTT
16 | TRBD1 | TRBJ1-4 | TRBV28 | - | CASSLDRVATNEKLFF | TGTGCCAGCAGTCTTGACAGGGTTGCAACTAATGAAAAACTGTTTTTT
16 | - | TRBJ2-1 | TRBV18 | - | CASSPLRESSYNEQFF | TGTGCCAGCTCACCACTGAGGGAGAGCTCCTACAATGAGCAGTTCTTC
15 | - | TRBJ1-4 | TRBV4-3 | - | CASSQERGYDEKLFF | TGCGCCAGCAGCCAAGAGAGAGGGTACGACGAAAAACTGTTTTTT
15 | TRBD1 | TRBJ1-2 | TRBV19 | - | CASSTTTGVNYGYTF | TGTGCCAGTAGTACAACGACAGGGGTAAACTATGGCTACACCTTC
14 | - | TRBJ1-3 | TRBV5-1 | once | CASSLDGFGNTIYF | TGCGCCAGCAGCTTGGACGGGTTCGGAAACACCATATATTTT
15 | - | TRBJ2-2 | TRBV2 | - | CASSEEQGFSGELFF | TGTGCCAGCAGTGAGGAGCAGGGTTTTTCCGGGGAGCTGTTTTTT
15 | TRBD1 | TRBJ1-4 | TRBV28 | few | CASSSPGQGGEKLFF | TGTGCCAGCAGTTCCCCGGGACAGGGAGGGGAAAAACTGTTTTTT
15 | TRBD2 | TRBJ2-7 | TRBV27 | - | CASSFRLAGWDEQYF | TGTGCCAGCAGTTTTCGCCTAGCGGGATGGGACGAGCAGTACTTC
16 | - | TRBJ2-5 | TRBV5-1 | - | CASSLYFPGWGETQYF | TGCGCCAGCAGCTTGTATTTTCCAGGGTGGGGAGAGACCCAGTACTTC
14 | TRBD1 | TRBJ1-1 | TRBV7-9 | - | CASSSTGEGTEAFF | TGTGCCAGCAGCTCCACAGGGGAAGGCACTGAAGCTTTCTTT
15 | - | TRBJ1-4 | TRBV7-9 | - | CASSWGDGTNEKLFF | TGTGCCAGCAGTTGGGGGGACGGGACTAATGAAAAACTGTTTTTT
14 | - | TRBJ2-1 | TRBV5-4 | - | CASCRDSQNNEQFF | TGTGCCAGCTGCCGGGACTCTCAGAACAATGAGCAGTTCTTC